The TCR beta chain described here comes from a study of graft-versus-host responses after intestinal transplantation. For the study at large: Transplantation in recipients was multivisceral, liver-intestinal, or isolated intestinal. Recipients across the board were started on anti-thymocyte globulin induction, then kept on tacrolimus and steroids for 2 to 4 years. Findings of the study overall: Researchers found peak circulating GvH clone levels linked to early post-transplant HvG declines.

The protocol was immunoSEQ multiplex PCR, while the TCRdb copy is restricted to in-frame clones and leaves out a portion. Of about 130,000 clones listed, 80% to 95% are singletons. CDR1 and CDR2 (germline): MDHEN, SYDVKM. Losses at the gene ends were 2 bases for V and 3 bases for J; bases not matched to a gene: 7. The CDR3 sequence is 15 residues long. This clone came up once. Its antigen is as yet unknown. This TCR derives from a human donor who received an intestinal transplant. The sample consisted of unstimulated CD4+ T cells sorted from spleen or lymph node cells, taken before intestinal transplant. V and J are TRBV28 and TRBJ2-7; 7 bases agree with TRBD2. The CDR3 spells CASSLQAGLLYEQYF. The CDR3 coding sequence is TGTGCCAGCAGTTTACAAGCGGGACTCCTCTACGAGCAGTACTTC.